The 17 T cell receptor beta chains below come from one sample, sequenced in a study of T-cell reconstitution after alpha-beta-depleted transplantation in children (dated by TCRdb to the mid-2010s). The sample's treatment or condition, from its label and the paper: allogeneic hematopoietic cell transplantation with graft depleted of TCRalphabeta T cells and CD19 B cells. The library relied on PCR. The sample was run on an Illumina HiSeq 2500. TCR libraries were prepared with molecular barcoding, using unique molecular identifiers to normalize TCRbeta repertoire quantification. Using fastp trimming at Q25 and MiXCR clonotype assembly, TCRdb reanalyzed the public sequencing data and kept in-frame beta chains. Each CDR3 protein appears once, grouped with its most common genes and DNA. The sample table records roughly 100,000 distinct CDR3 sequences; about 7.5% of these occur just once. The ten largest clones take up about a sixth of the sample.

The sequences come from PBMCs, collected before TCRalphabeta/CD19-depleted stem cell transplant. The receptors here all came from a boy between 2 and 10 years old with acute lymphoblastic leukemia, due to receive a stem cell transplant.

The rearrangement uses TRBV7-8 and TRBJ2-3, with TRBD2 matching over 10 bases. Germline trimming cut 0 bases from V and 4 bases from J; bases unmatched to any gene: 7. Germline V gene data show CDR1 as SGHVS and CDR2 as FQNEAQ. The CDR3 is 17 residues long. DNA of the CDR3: TGTGCCAGCAGCTTAGCCAGGGCTAGCGGGGGACCAGATACGCAGTATTTT. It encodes CASSLARASGGPDTQYF. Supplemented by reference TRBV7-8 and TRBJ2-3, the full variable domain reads GAGVSQSPRYKVAKRGQDVALRCDPISGHVSLFWYQQALGQGPEFLTYFQNEAQLDKSGLPSDRFFAERPEGSVSTLKIQRTQQEDSAVYLCASSLARASGGPDTQYFGPGTRLTVL.

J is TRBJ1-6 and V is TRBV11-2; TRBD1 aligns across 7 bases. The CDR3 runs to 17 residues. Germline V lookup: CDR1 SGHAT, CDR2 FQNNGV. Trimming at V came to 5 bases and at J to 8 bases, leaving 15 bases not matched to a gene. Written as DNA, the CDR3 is TGTGCCAGCAGCCAAGAGTTGGGCGCCAGGGGGTATTCACCCCTCCACTTT. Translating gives CASSQELGARGYSPLHF.

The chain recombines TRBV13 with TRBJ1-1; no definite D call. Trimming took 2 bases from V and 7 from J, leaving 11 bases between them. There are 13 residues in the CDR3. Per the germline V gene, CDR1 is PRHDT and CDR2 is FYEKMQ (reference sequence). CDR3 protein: CASSLRSGVEAFF. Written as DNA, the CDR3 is TGTGCCAGCAGCTTAAGGAGCGGGGTTGAAGCTTTCTTT.

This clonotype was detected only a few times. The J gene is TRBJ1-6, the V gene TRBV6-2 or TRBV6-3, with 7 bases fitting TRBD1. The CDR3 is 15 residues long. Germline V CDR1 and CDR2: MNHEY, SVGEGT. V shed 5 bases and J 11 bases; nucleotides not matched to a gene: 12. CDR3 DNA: TGTGCCAGCAGTCTTACGGGACAGTGGAGTCCACCCCTCCACTTT. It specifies CASSLTGQWSPPLHF.

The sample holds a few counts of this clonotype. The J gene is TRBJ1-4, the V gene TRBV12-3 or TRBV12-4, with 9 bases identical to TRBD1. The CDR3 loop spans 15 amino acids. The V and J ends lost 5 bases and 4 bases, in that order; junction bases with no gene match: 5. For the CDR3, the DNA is TGTGCCAGCAGTCCCCGGACAGGGGTTAATGAAAAACTGTTTTTT. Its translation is CASSPRTGVNEKLFF.

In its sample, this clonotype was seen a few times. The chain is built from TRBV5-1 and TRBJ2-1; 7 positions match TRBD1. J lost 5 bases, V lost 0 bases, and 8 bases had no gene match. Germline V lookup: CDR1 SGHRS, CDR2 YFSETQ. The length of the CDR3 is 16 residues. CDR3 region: CASSLAVTGRNNEQFF. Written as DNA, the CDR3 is TGCGCCAGCAGCTTGGCCGTGACAGGGAGAAACAATGAGCAGTTCTTC.

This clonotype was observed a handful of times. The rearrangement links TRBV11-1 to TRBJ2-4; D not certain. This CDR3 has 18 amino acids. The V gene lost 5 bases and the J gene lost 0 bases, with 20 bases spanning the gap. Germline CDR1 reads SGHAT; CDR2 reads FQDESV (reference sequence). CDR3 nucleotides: TGTGCCAGCAGCCGCCCGGCCAGTGCCTATCTAGCCAAAAACATTCAGTACTTC. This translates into CASSRPASAYLAKNIQYF.

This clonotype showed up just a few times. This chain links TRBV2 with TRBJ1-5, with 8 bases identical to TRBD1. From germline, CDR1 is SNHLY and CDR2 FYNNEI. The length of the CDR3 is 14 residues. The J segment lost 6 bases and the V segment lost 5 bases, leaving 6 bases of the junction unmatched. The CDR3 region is CASSPGQGGQPQHF. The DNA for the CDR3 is TGTGCCAGCAGTCCCGGACAGGGAGGTCAGCCCCAGCATTTT.

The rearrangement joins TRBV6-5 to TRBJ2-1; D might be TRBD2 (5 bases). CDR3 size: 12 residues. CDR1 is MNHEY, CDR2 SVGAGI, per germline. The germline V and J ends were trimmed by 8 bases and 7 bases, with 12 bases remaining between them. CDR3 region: CASGELANEQFF. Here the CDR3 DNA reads TGTGCCAGCGGGGAGCTTGCAAATGAGCAGTTCTTC.

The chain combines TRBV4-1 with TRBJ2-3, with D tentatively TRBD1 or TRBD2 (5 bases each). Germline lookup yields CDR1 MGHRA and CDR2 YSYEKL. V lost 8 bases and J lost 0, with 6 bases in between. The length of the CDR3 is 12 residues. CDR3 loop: CASRGSTDTQYF. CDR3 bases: TGCGCCAGCCGGGGCAGCACAGATACGCAGTATTTT.

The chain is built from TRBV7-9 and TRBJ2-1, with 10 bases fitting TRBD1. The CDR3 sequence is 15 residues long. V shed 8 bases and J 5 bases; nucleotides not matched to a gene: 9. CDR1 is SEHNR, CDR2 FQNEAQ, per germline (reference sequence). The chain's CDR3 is CASQRSGQGHNEQFF. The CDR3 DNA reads TGTGCCAGCCAGAGATCGGGACAGGGGCACAATGAGCAGTTCTTC.

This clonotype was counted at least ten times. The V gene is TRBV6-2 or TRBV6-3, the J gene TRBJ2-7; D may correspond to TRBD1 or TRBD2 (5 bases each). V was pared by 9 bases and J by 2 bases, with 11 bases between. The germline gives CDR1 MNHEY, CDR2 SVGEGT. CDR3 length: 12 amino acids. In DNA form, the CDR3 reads TGTGCCAGGTCGAGGGGTACCTACGAGCAGTACTTC. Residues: CARSRGTYEQYF.

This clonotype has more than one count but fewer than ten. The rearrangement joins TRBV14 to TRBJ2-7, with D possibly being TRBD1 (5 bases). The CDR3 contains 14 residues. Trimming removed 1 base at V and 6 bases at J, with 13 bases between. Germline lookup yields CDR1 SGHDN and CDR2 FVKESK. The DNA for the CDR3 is TGTGCCAGCAGCCAAGGGGGCAGTATGTCCGAGCAGTACTTC. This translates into CASSQGGSMSEQYF.

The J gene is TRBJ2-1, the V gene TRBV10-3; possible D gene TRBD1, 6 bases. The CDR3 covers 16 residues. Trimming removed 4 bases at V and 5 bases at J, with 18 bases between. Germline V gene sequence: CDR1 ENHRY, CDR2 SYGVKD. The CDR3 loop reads CAISAGSGGLNNEQFF. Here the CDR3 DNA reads TGTGCCATCAGTGCAGGTAGTGGGGGCCTCAACAATGAGCAGTTCTTC.

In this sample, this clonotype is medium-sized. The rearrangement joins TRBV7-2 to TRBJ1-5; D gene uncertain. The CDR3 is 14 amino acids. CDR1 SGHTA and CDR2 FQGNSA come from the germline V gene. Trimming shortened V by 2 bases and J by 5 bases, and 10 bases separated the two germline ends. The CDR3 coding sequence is TGTGCCAGCAGCTTAACCGGCGGTCATCAGCCCCAGCATTTT. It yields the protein CASSLTGGHQPQHF.

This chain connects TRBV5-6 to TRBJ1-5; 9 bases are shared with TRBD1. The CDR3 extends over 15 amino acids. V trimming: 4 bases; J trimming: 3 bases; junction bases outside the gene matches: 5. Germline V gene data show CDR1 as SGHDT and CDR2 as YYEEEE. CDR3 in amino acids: CASSQRTGVNQPQHF. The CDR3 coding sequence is TGTGCCAGCAGCCAGAGGACAGGGGTCAATCAGCCCCAGCATTTT.

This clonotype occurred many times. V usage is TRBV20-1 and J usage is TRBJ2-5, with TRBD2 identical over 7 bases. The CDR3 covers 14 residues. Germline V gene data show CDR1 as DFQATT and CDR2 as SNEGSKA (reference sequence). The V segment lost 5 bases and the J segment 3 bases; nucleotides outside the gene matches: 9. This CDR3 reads CSAFNGGKEETQYF. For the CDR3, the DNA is TGCAGTGCTTTTAACGGGGGGAAAGAAGAGACCCAGTACTTC.